A single sample is the source of the 3 T cell receptor beta chains below, sequenced in a study of chemoradiotherapy in HPV16-positive cancers. The assay was immunoSEQ multiplex PCR, and TCRdb's table has in-frame clones only and misses some. Of 4,500 to 5,500 clones in the sample, around 70% were seen once. The source material was tumor tissue, sampled from a patient who underwent chemoradiotherapy. The receptors come from a human donor with HPV-associated anogenital cancer.

Only a few counts were recorded for this clone. This chain joins TRBV9 and TRBJ2-7; 7 nucleotides match TRBD1. The trim removed 0 bases at V and 3 bases at J, leaving 3 bases unmatched. Germline CDR1 is SGDLS and CDR2 is YYNGEE. The CDR3 is made up of 14 amino acids. CDR3 loop: CASSVGQGHYEQYF. CDR3 coding DNA: TGTGCCAGCAGCGTAGGACAGGGCCACTACGAGCAGTACTTC.

The chain employs TRBV7-3 and TRBJ2-1, with D perhaps matching TRBD1 (6 bases). The CDR3 totals 18 residues. Deletions cut 1 base from V and 2 bases from J, with 18 bases between. The germline V gene has CDR1 SGHTA and CDR2 FQGTGA. The CDR3 DNA reads TGTGCCAGCAGCTTAAGGGACATGGCTTTTCAGGCCTACAATGAGCAGTTCTTC. Amino acids: CASSLRDMAFQAYNEQFF.

Here the CDR3 DNA reads TGTGCCAGCGTAAGTGGGGGGCGTACTGAAGCTTTCTTT. This gives the protein CASVSGGRTEAFF. The J gene is TRBJ1-1, the V gene TRBV2; possibly TRBD1 for D (6 bases). Trimming removed 8 bases from V and 5 bases from J, with 15 bases in between. CDR1 SNHLY and CDR2 FYNNEI come from the germline V gene. There are 13 residues in the CDR3.